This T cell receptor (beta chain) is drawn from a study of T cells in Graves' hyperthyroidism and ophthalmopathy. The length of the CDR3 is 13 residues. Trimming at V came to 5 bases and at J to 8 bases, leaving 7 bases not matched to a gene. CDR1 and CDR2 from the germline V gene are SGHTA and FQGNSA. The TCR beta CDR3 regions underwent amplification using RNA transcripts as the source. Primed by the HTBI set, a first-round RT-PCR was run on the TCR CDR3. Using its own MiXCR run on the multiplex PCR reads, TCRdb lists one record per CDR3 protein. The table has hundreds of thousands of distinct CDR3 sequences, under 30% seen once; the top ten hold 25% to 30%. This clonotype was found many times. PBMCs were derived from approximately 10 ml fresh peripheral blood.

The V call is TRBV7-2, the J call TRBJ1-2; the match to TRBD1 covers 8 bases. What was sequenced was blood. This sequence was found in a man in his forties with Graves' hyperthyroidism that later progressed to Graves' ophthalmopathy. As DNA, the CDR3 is TGTGCCAGCAGCGGGACAGGCGCTTGGGGCTACACCTTC. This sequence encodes CASSGTGAWGYTF.